This T cell receptor beta chain was sequenced for a study of T-cell memory formation after mild COVID-19 (TCRdb year 2021). As for the study more broadly: TCR sequence clusters from the two donors were found to be largely donor specific. T-cell clones expanding and contracting after mild COVID-19 in two donors were tracked by longitudinal TCRalpha and TCRbeta repertoire sequencing. Two young, previously healthy adult volunteers, one female and one male, were included in the cohort.

Deletion took 8 bases off V and 5 bases off J, with a span of 16 bases between the germline ends. Measured from the cysteine to the phenylalanine, the CDR3 is 14 residues long. Of all the DNA, just the CDR3 is kept, 42 bases in frame from base 1. CDR1 MNHEY and CDR2 SVGAGI are derived from the germline V gene. Paper-wide results and their limitations: Some responding clones were found in pre-infection memory, which suggests that pre-existing cross-reactive memory T cells took part in the SARS-CoV-2 response. Only a couple of mild cases were covered in the study, and larger cohorts including severe cases with pre-infection samples were considered necessary. Clones contracting from day 15 to 85 had balanced CD4/CD8 phenotypes, while a second wave expanding from day 15 to 37 was biased towards CD4+. Whether the second-wave clones peaking on day 37 were SARS-CoV-2 specific was not confirmed. Contracting CD4+ clones were found mainly in CM and EM memory subsets, while CD8+ clones were enriched in EMRA.

PBMCs were isolated by Ficoll-Paque density gradient centrifugation. This clonotype was recorded a few times. Its antigen remains undetermined. No qualities accompany the bases; no much larger clone lies one base away. For sequencing, an Illumina NovaSeq 6000 was employed. TCRalpha and TCRbeta cDNA libraries were built by 5'RACE with constant-segment primers, adding sample barcodes and unique molecular identifiers. RNA was extracted from every sample with Trizol reagent. Amplification of the libraries took two PCR steps, and the second step added a second sample barcode plus Illumina TruSeq adapters. Libraries were sequenced on an Illumina NovaSeq with 2 x 150 bp paired-end reads. The source study handled its data this way. The reads were demultiplexed and collapsed into UMI-guided consensus sequences using migec v1.2.7. Using mixcr v2.1.11, UMI consensuses were aligned to TRA and TRB V and J templates and then assembled into clonotypes. Clonotypes were classified as expanded or contracted when called significant by both edgeR and NoisET, with noise models trained on biological replicates. edgeR calls used a false discovery rate-adjusted p below 0.01 and a log2 fold-change threshold of 1. As an exploratory analysis of dynamics, max-normalized trajectories of the 1000 most abundant clonotypes were examined by PCA with hierarchical clustering. Each responding clone was given a CD4 or CD8 phenotype based on the CD4+ and CD8+ repertoires, which had been sequenced separately. TCRdb reprocessed the public reads (quality trimming at Q25 with fastp, clone calling with MiXCR) and kept in-frame beta chains. Entries are consolidated by CDR3 protein sequence, retaining the most common genes and DNA. In this record, the V and J calls reflect TCRdb's handling and not the investigators' own analysis. The sample has around 140,000 distinct CDR3 sequences on record, 6% to 7% of them singletons. The ten largest make up 2% to 2.5% of the sample.

Sequenced sample: PBMCs or a T cell subset sorted from them (not recorded which). The rearranged chain carries TRBV6-5 and TRBJ2-1, with the D gene possibly TRBD1 or TRBD2, each one fitting 5 bases. The sequence was collected from an adult woman who had mild COVID-19 (a few samples of this study predate the infection). The sample titles of this study are shuffled in the database, so cell type and time point are left out; the donor was told from shared clones. The bases are TGTGCCAGCCGACTCGGGACCCTAGACAATGAGCAGTTCTTC. Protein translation: CASRLGTLDNEQFF.